Included here is one TCR beta chain sequence, with context. In TCRdb, the 5' RACE reads were re-called with MiXCR into one record per CDR3 protein. The sample lists 42,000 or so distinct CDR3 sequences; 2.5% were seen once. These data belong to a study of neurological immune-mediated disorders. Germline V lookup: CDR1 SGDLS, CDR2 YYNGEE. V shed 0 bases and J shed 7 bases, with 14 bases lying between them. The CDR3 is made up of 15 amino acids. The receptor was derived from a man between 25 and 39 years old with multiple sclerosis. V and J are TRBV9 and TRBJ2-1; D might be TRBD1 (5 bases). The sample consisted of PBMCs. The CDR3 bases are TGTGCCAGCAGCGTAGTAGGGGTGGGTTTGAATGAGCAGTTCTTC. Encoded protein: CASSVVGVGLNEQFF.